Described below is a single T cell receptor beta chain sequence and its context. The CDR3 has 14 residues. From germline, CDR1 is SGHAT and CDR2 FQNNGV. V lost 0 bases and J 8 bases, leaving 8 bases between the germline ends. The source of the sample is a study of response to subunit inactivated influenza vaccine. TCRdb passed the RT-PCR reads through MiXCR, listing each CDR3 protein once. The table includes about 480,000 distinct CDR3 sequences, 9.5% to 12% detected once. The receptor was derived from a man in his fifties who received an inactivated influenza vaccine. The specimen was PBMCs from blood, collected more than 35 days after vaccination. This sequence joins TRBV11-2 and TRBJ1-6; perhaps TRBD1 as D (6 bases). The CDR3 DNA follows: TGTGCCAGCAGCTTAGACAGGGGAGATTCACCCCTCCACTTT. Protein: CASSLDRGDSPLHF.